This T cell receptor (beta chain) is from a study of T cell responses to AZD1222 COVID-19 vaccine. General observations from the study: White British people made up most donors, females outnumbered males, and clonal diversity was possibly underestimated. Regions left unmutated in variants are reportedly the target of nearly half of spike-specific TCRs. Among vaccine-associated CD4 TCRs, coverage spanned spike, with dominance at 160-218 and 743-854. Spike-specific TCR breadth and depth were elevated following two AZD1222 doses.

Comments on this clone: Its antigen is not known.

The germline V gene has CDR1 LNHDA and CDR2 SQIVND (reference sequence). Trimming shortened V by 7 bases and J by 4 bases, and 16 bases separated the two germline ends. CDR3 length equals 14 residues. Method: immunoSEQ multiplex PCR; TCRdb's copy keeps in-frame clones and lacks some. The sample yields under 50,000 clones, over 75% seen once. The gene calls are TRBV19 and TRBJ1-1; no reliable D call. Sequenced material: peripheral blood, taken 28 days after the second dose of the MenACWY control vaccine. This clonotype was obtained from an adult who received the MenACWY meningococcal vaccine as a control. The CDR3 region is CASNPGVGFTEAFF. CDR3 DNA: TGTGCCAGTAACCCCGGGGTAGGGTTCACTGAAGCTTTCTTT. Full variable domain (outside the CDR3, taken from reference TRBV19 and TRBJ1-1): DGGITQSPKYLFRKEGQNVTLSCEQNLNHDAMYWYRQDPGQGLRLIYYSQIVNDFQKGDIAEGYSVSREKKESFPLTVTSAQKNPTAFYLCASNPGVGFTEAFFGQGTRLTVV.